A single sample is the source of the 20 T cell receptor beta chains below, sequenced in a study of T cell responses to AZD1222 COVID-19 vaccine. Libraries were prepared by immunoSEQ multiplex PCR; TCRdb keeps only in-frame clonotypes and omits some of them. The table shows roughly 180,000 clones, with approximately 91% occurring only once. The specimen was peripheral blood, collected 28 days after the second AZD1222 dose. These receptors were collected from an adult who received the AZD1222 COVID-19 vaccine.

The V call is TRBV21-1, the J call TRBJ1-5. TRBV21-1 corresponds to a pseudogene. There are 15 residues in the CDR3. The CDR3: CASSKRGLSNQPQHF. In DNA, the CDR3 is TGTGCCAGCAGCAAACGGGGGTTAAGCAATCAGCCCCAGCATTTT.

This clone was detected only once. V gene TRBV12-3 or TRBV12-4 combines with J gene TRBJ2-3; D gene ambiguous. The V gene lost 3 bases and the J gene lost 2 bases, with 6 bases spanning the gap. The CDR3 contains 13 residues. The CDR3: CASSFLTTDTQYF. In DNA form, the CDR3 reads TGTGCCAGCAGTTTTCTTACCACAGATACGCAGTATTTT.

V usage is TRBV3-1 (or the pseudogene TRBV3-2) and J usage is TRBJ2-6, with D hard to call. This CDR3 comprises 16 residues. Germline CDR1 reads LGHDT; CDR2 reads YNNKEL (reference sequence). Trimming removed 0 bases from V and 1 base from J, with 7 bases in between. In DNA form, the CDR3 reads TGTGCCAGCAGCCAAGATTGGGGTTCTGGGGCCAACGTCCTGACTTTC. Translation gives CASSQDWGSGANVLTF.

The rearrangement links TRBV5-1 to TRBJ2-2; 7 positions agree with TRBD1. This CDR3 is 16 amino acids long. The ends lost 3 bases at V and 4 bases at J; junction bases unmatched: 9. Germline V gene data show CDR1 as SGHRS and CDR2 as YFSETQ. The CDR3 DNA is TGCGCCAGCAGCTCACTTACAGGGGCCGGCACCGGGGAGCTGTTTTTT. This sequence encodes CASSSLTGAGTGELFF.

This clone was seen once. V and J are TRBV14 and TRBJ1-2; unclear D gene. V was cut by 1 base and J by 2 bases, with 2 bases left in between. Germline V gene lookup returns CDR1 SGHDN and CDR2 FVKESK. This CDR3 is 12 amino acids long. The CDR3 bases are TGTGCCAGCAGCCAAGCCAACTATGGCTACACCTTC. The encoded protein is CASSQANYGYTF. Variable domain in full (rest from reference TRBV14 and TRBJ1-2): EAGVTQFPSHSVIEKGQTVTLRCDPISGHDNLYWYRRVMGKEIKFLLHFVKESKQDESGMPNNRFLAERTGGTYSTLKVQPAELEDSGVYFCASSQANYGYTFGSGTRLTVV.

This clone was counted once. The chain is built from TRBV11-3 and TRBJ1-5, with 9 bases fitting TRBD1. V lost 3 bases, J lost 6 bases, and 3 bases stayed unmatched. The length of the CDR3 is 14 residues. Germline assignment: CDR1 SGHNT and CDR2 YENEEA. CDR3 amino acids: CASSFTGGTQPQHF. The CDR3 nucleotides read TGTGCCAGCAGCTTTACAGGGGGCACTCAGCCCCAGCATTTT.

This clone was counted a single time. The chain uses TRBV28 and TRBJ2-7, with TRBD2 identical over 8 bases. The CDR3 has 13 amino acids. Germline V CDR1 and CDR2: MDHEN, SYDVKM. J gave up 3 bases and V 6 bases, and 4 bases lay outside the gene matches. The CDR3 spells CASREREFYEQYF. In DNA, the CDR3 is TGTGCCAGCAGAGAGCGGGAGTTCTACGAGCAGTACTTC.

The chain combines TRBV30 with TRBJ1-1; D may be TRBD1 (6 bases). Germline assignment: CDR1 GTSNPN and CDR2 SVGIG (reference sequence). Trimming left V 8 bases short and J 0 bases short, with 10 bases between. CDR3 length: 12 amino acids. The CDR3 bases are TGTGCCAGAGGACAGATGAACACTGAAGCTTTCTTT. Protein product: CARGQMNTEAFF. Based on the CDR3 plus reference TRBV30 and TRBJ1-1, the full variable domain is SQTIHQWPATLVQPVGSPLSLECTVEGTSNPNLYWYRQAAGRGLQLLFYSVGIGQISSEVPQNLSASRPQDRQFILSSKKLLLSDSGFYLCARGQMNTEAFFGQGTRLTVV.

The J gene is TRBJ1-5, the V gene TRBV19, with a possible D match to TRBD1 (6 bases). V lost 2 bases and J 6 bases, leaving 17 bases between the germline ends. This CDR3 has 16 amino acids. Germline assignment: CDR1 LNHDA and CDR2 SQIVND (reference sequence). The CDR3 bases are TGTGCCAGTAGTATACTTCTTGGGGACAACGGTCAGCCCCAGCATTTT. Residues: CASSILLGDNGQPQHF.

CDR3 nucleotides: TGTGCCAGCAGCTTACGGTTAACGGAAAACACCGGGGAGCTGTTTTTT. This gives the protein CASSLRLTENTGELFF. The J gene is TRBJ2-2, the V gene TRBV7-3; no clear D gene. Germline CDR1 SGHTA, CDR2 FQGTGA. The CDR3 has 16 amino acids. Trimming removed 2 bases from V and 2 bases from J, with 12 bases in between.

J is TRBJ1-4 and V is TRBV7-9, with D possibly matching TRBD1 (5 bases). Germline CDR1 reads SEHNR; CDR2 reads FQNEAQ (reference sequence). The CDR3 has 16 residues. The V gene lost 1 base and the J gene lost 12 bases, with 21 bases spanning the gap. DNA of the CDR3: TGTGCCAGCAGCTTAGGGCCTCGGCCGGAAGGGGAGGAACTGTTTTTT. Its protein is CASSLGPRPEGEELFF.

This clone was counted a single time. The rearrangement links TRBV28 to TRBJ2-7; 8 bases map to TRBD1. V shed 2 bases and J 2 bases; nucleotides not matched to a gene: 8. The CDR3 sequence is 16 residues long. Germline V gene data show CDR1 as MDHEN and CDR2 as SYDVKM. The CDR3 loop reads CASSLGGTGFPYEQYF. CDR3 in DNA: TGTGCCAGCAGTTTAGGGGGGACAGGCTTTCCCTACGAGCAGTACTTC. Full variable domain (remainder filled in from reference TRBV28 and TRBJ2-7): DVKVTQSSRYLVKRTGEKVFLECVQDMDHENMFWYRQDPGLGLRLIYFSYDVKMKEKGDIPEGYSVSREKKERFSLILESASTNQTSMYLCASSLGGTGFPYEQYFGPGTRLTVT.

The chain combines TRBV4-1 with TRBJ2-1; TRBD2 aligns across 15 bases. The CDR3 loop spans 16 amino acids. Germline V gene lookup returns CDR1 MGHRA and CDR2 YSYEKL. Germline trimming cut 6 bases from V and 10 bases from J; bases unmatched to any gene: 10. CDR3 nucleotides: TGCGCCAGCAGGCACGGACTAGCGGGAGGGCCAGGGGAGCAGTTCTTC. Its protein product is CASRHGLAGGPGEQFF.

The chain has TRBV4-3 and TRBJ1-1; D unclear. The CDR3 has 11 residues. Germline V gene data show CDR1 as LGHNA and CDR2 as YSLEER. With 0 bases removed from V and 7 bases from J, the gap between germline ends came to 3 bases. The CDR3 DNA reads TGCGCCAGCAGCCAAGACCGTGAAGCTTTCTTT. This sequence encodes CASSQDREAFF.

In this sample, this clone turned up once. The genes are TRBV2 and TRBJ2-3, with TRBD2 matching over 12 bases. The CDR3 runs 19 residues. From germline, CDR1 is SNHLY and CDR2 FYNNEI. V lost 4 bases, J lost 6 bases, and 17 bases stayed unmatched. CDR3 amino acids: CASSGEPASGGDPRDTQYF. CDR3 in DNA: TGTGCCAGCAGTGGGGAGCCAGCTAGCGGGGGGGACCCGCGGGATACGCAGTATTTT.

V is TRBV11-3 and J is TRBJ1-2, with D uncertain. The CDR3 runs 10 residues. CDR1 is SGHNT, CDR2 YENEEA, per germline. With 7 bases removed from V and 8 bases from J, the gap between germline ends came to 8 bases. CDR3 amino acids: CASTRRGYTF. For the CDR3, the DNA is TGTGCCAGCACCCGTAGGGGCTACACCTTC.

This chain connects TRBV30 to TRBJ2-2; D remains unclear. The V gene's germline CDR1 is GTSNPN and CDR2 SVGIG (reference sequence). Trimming stripped 2 bases from V and 4 bases from J, with 17 bases between. The CDR3 is 16 residues long. CDR3: CAWSRLTSRSTGELFF. CDR3 nucleotide sequence: TGTGCCTGGAGTCGGCTGACATCCAGGAGCACCGGGGAGCTGTTTTTT. The full variable domain, completed using reference TRBV30 and TRBJ2-2, is SQTIHQWPATLVQPVGSPLSLECTVEGTSNPNLYWYRQAAGRGLQLLFYSVGIGQISSEVPQNLSASRPQDRQFILSSKKLLLSDSGFYLCAWSRLTSRSTGELFFGEGSRLTVL.

The chain employs TRBV27 and TRBJ2-7; 7 nucleotides line up with TRBD2. The CDR3 covers 16 residues. Germline-derived CDR1 and CDR2 are MNHEY and SMNVEV (reference sequence). V gave up 6 bases and J gave up 5 bases; unmatched junction bases: 16. CDR3 protein: CASSSSPGLGFHEQYF. CDR3 bases: TGTGCCAGCAGCTCCTCCCCCGGACTAGGATTCCACGAGCAGTACTTC.

This chain connects TRBV5-4 to TRBJ2-5, with a tentative D call TRBD1 (6 bases). The CDR3 consists of 14 residues. CDR1 is SGHNT and CDR2 is YYREEE in the germline V gene (reference sequence). The V and J ends lost 1 base and 2 bases respectively, with 9 bases between them. The CDR3 DNA reads TGTGCCAGCAGCTTGCGAGGACAGCAAGAGACCCAGTACTTC. Residues: CASSLRGQQETQYF.

The chain recombines TRBV18 with TRBJ2-7, with D possibly TRBD1 on 6 matching bases. The CDR3 runs 12 residues. CDR1 and CDR2 (germline): KGHSH, LQKENI. Trimming removed 3 bases at V and 5 bases at J, with 8 bases between. In DNA, the CDR3 is TGTGCCAGCTCACCCAAGGGGGACGAGCAGTACTTC. This translates into CASSPKGDEQYF.